This entry features one T cell receptor beta chain sequence. Its antigen is unknown. The sample holds no much larger clone one base away, and base qualities are not on file. The CDR1 and CDR2 encoded by the germline V gene are SGHRS and YFSETQ. Reading from cysteine to phenylalanine, the CDR3 counts 15 amino acids. The DNA shown is the 45-base CDR3, in frame from base 1. The trim is 4 bases for V and 2 bases for J, with a gap of 10 bases between the germline ends. To sequence the TCRbeta CDR3 region, genomic DNA was isolated from the sorted cells. TCRbeta CDR3 regions were sequenced using the immunoSEQ Assay. Entries here come from immuneACCESS through TCRdb and include only in-frame sequences with V and J called. Some clones fail to appear in such tables; in the studies checked, an unresolved V gene covers under half of the shortfall, and the cause of the remainder is unknown. The sample contains around 63,000 clones, over 75% of them found a single time. About 5% of the sample is in the top ten clones.

This entry belongs to a study of OX40 agonist ivuxolimab in advanced cancers. With regard to the full study: The costimulatory receptor OX40 (CD134) was targeted by ivuxolimab, a fully human IgG2 agonistic monoclonal antibody. The point of sequencing TCRbeta in the periphery was to test whether ivuxolimab changed TCR sequence diversity and drove clonal T-cell expansion. Patients were allowed to have had prior anti-PD-1, anti-PD-L1 or anti-CTLA-4 therapy, and 40% of the dose-escalation patients had previously received checkpoint inhibitors. Of the roughly 52 patients in dose escalation, about 20 had hepatocellular carcinoma, about 15 had melanoma, 9 had renal cell carcinoma and 9 had head and neck cancer. Intravenous ivuxolimab was administered to patients every 2 weeks at six dose levels: 0.01, 0.1, 0.3, 1.5, 3 and 10 mg/kg. A male proportion of 75% to 85% and a mean age of 60 years, ranging from roughly 23 to 80, were recorded for the dose-escalation cohort. The paper describes the monotherapy dose-escalation part (N of about 55 patients) of the phase I trial of ivuxolimab. Three dose-escalation patients achieved partial responses, one with hepatocellular carcinoma and two with cutaneous melanoma.

Patients with a history of autoimmune disease or receiving systemic immunosuppression were excluded from the trial. Peripheral blood for TCR sequencing was collected from all dose cohorts at baseline, on cycle 4 day 1, and on cycle 7 day 1. The samples were drawn from a first-in-human, open-label, multicenter phase I dose-escalation trial of ivuxolimab. Adults with locally advanced or metastatic melanoma, renal cell carcinoma, hepatocellular carcinoma or head and neck squamous cell carcinoma were enrolled in the trial. Before TCR sequencing, CD4+ T cells and CD8+ T cells from peripheral blood were sorted into separate populations. Broader findings and caveats from the paper: The antigen specificity of the peripheral T cells that underwent clonal expansion was not determined. At doses of 0.1 to 3.0 mg/kg, clonal expansion of both CD4+ and CD8+ T cells in blood was seen between baseline and week 6. After ivuxolimab, more expanded clones were found on average in CD8+ T cells than in CD4+ T cells. Low levels of normalized T-cell clonal expansion were also shown by some nonresponding patients. Partial responders in the 0.1-3.0 mg/kg groups had among the lowest normalized peripheral clonal expansion, especially among CD8+ T cells.

The chain joins TRBV5-1 to TRBJ2-6; the best D guess is TRBD2, with 6 bases matching. The sequence was collected from an adult with an advanced solid tumor such as melanoma, head and neck, liver or kidney cancer. The sequences come from CD4+ or CD8+ T cells sorted from blood, collected in a trial of the OX40 agonist ivuxolimab. The DNA is as follows: TGCGCCAGCAGCCCGGGGGTAACTGGGGCCAACGTCCTGACTTTC. The translation is CASSPGVTGANVLTF.